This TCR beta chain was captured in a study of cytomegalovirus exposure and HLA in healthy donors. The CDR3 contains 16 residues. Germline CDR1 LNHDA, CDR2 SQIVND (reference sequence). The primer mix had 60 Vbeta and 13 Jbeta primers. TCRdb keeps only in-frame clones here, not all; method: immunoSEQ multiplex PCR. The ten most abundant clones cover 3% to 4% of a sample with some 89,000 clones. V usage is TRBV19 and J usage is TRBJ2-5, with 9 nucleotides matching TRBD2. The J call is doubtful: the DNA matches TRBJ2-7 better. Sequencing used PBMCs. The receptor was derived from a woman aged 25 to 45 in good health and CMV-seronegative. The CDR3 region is CASSIGLAGLSYEQYF. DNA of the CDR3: TGTGCCAGTAGTATCGGGCTAGCGGGACTATCCTACGAGCAGTACTTC.